The 20 T cell receptor beta chains reported below all come from one sample, sequenced in a study of cytomegalovirus exposure and HLA in healthy donors. Vbeta (60) and Jbeta (13) primers were used in the PCR. TCRdb's copy holds only in-frame clones and misses some; the assay was immunoSEQ multiplex PCR. The sample has about 85,000 clones, about three quarters seen once. The sequenced material came from PBMCs. Source of these receptors: a boy between 10 and 17 years old in good health and CMV-seronegative.

This clone was observed a few times. The genes are TRBV6-5 and TRBJ2-7, with TRBD1 identical over 9 bases. V shed 5 bases and J 5 bases; nucleotides not matched to a gene: 10. This CDR3 contains 15 residues. The germline CDR1 and CDR2 sequences are MNHEY and SVGAGI. CDR3 nucleotide sequence: TGTGCCAGCAGTCAACCGGGACAGGGAAAGGACGAGCAGTACTTC. This encodes CASSQPGQGKDEQYF.

The genes are TRBV11-2 and TRBJ2-7, with a possible D match to TRBD2 (8 bases). The CDR3 sequence is 16 residues long. V shed 5 bases and J shed 4 bases, with 21 bases lying between them. The germline gives CDR1 SGHAT, CDR2 FQNNGV. The CDR3 sequence is CASSRPEGAGGYEQYF. DNA of the CDR3: TGTGCCAGCAGCCGGCCGGAGGGGGCGGGGGGATACGAGCAGTACTTC. The complete variable domain, with remaining parts taken from reference TRBV11-2 and TRBJ2-7, reads EAGVAQSPRYKIIEKRQSVAFWCNPISGHATLYWYQQILGQGPKLLIQFQNNGVVDDSQLPKDRFSAERLKGVDSTLKIQPAKLEDSAVYLCASSRPEGAGGYEQYFGPGTRLTVT.

This clone was detected only a few times. The genes are TRBV7-9 and TRBJ1-1; tentatively, D is TRBD1 (5 bases). V lost 6 bases to trimming and J lost 2 bases, with 10 bases between them. CDR3 length equals 13 residues. Germline V lookup: CDR1 SEHNR, CDR2 FQNEAQ (reference sequence). As DNA, the CDR3 is TGTGCCAGCAGGACAGCGATTAACACTGAAGCTTTCTTT. It is translated as CASRTAINTEAFF.

This chain joins TRBV4-3 and TRBJ2-3; perhaps TRBD1 as D (5 bases). The CDR3 has 17 residues. From germline, CDR1 is LGHNA and CDR2 YSLEER. Trimming took off 0 bases at V and 4 bases at J, with 17 bases between the two ends. CDR3: CASSQDQGLLGPDTQYF. The CDR3 DNA is TGCGCCAGCAGCCAAGATCAGGGCCTCCTGGGGCCAGATACGCAGTATTTT.

This rearrangement joins TRBV11-2 to TRBJ2-7; D is perhaps TRBD2 (5 bases). The CDR3 is 13 residues long. Trimming left V 3 bases short and J 2 bases short, with 8 bases between. Looked up from germline, CDR1 is SGHAT and CDR2 is FQNNGV. The CDR3 sequence: CASSFPGTYEQYF. DNA for the CDR3: TGTGCCAGCAGCTTCCCCGGGACCTACGAGCAGTACTTC.

The genes are TRBV29-1 and TRBJ2-2, with 10 bases lining up with TRBD1. The CDR3 is 13 amino acids. The ends lost 7 bases at V and 4 bases at J; junction bases unmatched: 3. Germline-derived CDR1 and CDR2 are SQVTM and ANQGSEA. The CDR3 nucleotides read TGCAGCGCCGGGACAGGGGCCACCGGGGAGCTGTTTTTT. It specifies CSAGTGATGELFF.

J is TRBJ2-7 and V is TRBV5-4; the match to TRBD1 covers 12 bases. Germline CDR1 SGHNT, CDR2 YYREEE (reference sequence). The CDR3 totals 14 residues. Trimming cost V 2 bases and J 5 bases; bases outside gene matches: 2. The CDR3, as DNA: TGTGCCAGCAGCTTCGGGACAGGGGGCGACGAGCAGTACTTC. This gives the protein CASSFGTGGDEQYF.

This sequence joins TRBV6-4 and TRBJ1-5; maybe TRBD1 (5 bases). The length of the CDR3 is 17 residues. Trimming took off 6 bases at V and 4 bases at J, with 22 bases between the two ends. Germline V CDR1 and CDR2: MRHNA, SNTAGT. This chain's CDR3 is CASRMTGEGKGNQPQHF. The CDR3 bases are TGTGCCAGCAGAATGACCGGGGAGGGTAAGGGGAATCAGCCCCAGCATTTT.

This chain joins TRBV28 and TRBJ2-7, with D unresolved. V was clipped by 6 bases and J by 5 bases, with 17 bases between them. CDR3 length: 14 amino acids. CDR1 is MDHEN and CDR2 is SYDVKM in the germline V gene. CDR3 coding DNA: TGTGCCAGCAGCCCGAGTTTACGGGTCCACGAGCAGTACTTC. This translates into CASSPSLRVHEQYF. Drawing the rest from reference TRBV28 and TRBJ2-7, the complete variable domain is DVKVTQSSRYLVKRTGEKVFLECVQDMDHENMFWYRQDPGLGLRLIYFSYDVKMKEKGDIPEGYSVSREKKERFSLILESASTNQTSMYLCASSPSLRVHEQYFGPGTRLTVT.

This chain connects TRBV9 to TRBJ2-1; 11 bases are a match to TRBD2. Trimming took 4 bases from V and 10 from J; bases not matched to a gene: 10. Germline loops: CDR1 SGDLS, CDR2 YYNGEE. The CDR3 spans 15 residues. The CDR3 DNA is TGTGCCAGCAGCCCAAGACTAGCGGGACCCTCCGAGCAGTTCTTC. Protein: CASSPRLAGPSEQFF.

A single count supports this clone. The rearrangement links TRBV25-1 to TRBJ1-2; D call uncertain. Germline V CDR1 and CDR2: MGHDK, SYGVNS. The CDR3 is 11 residues long. V was clipped by 5 bases and J by 3 bases, with 4 bases between them. CDR3 DNA sequence: TGTGCCAGCAGTTCCTACTATGGCTACACCTTC. This sequence encodes CASSSYYGYTF.

This clone was seen only a few times. The rearrangement uses TRBV28 and TRBJ1-2; D not certain. The CDR3 is made up of 11 amino acids. Trimming cost V 7 bases and J 4 bases, with 7 bases left between them. Per the germline V gene, CDR1 is MDHEN and CDR2 is SYDVKM. The CDR3 nucleotides read TGTGCCAGCACGGGGATCTATGGCTACACCTTC. Its protein is CASTGIYGYTF.

The rearrangement joins TRBV4-3 to TRBJ2-7; D remains unclear. This CDR3 is 14 amino acids long. CDR1 is LGHNA, CDR2 YSLEER, per germline. Trimming pared 0 bases from V and 3 bases from J, leaving 9 bases between. The CDR3: CASSQDLGFYEQYF. Written as DNA, the CDR3 is TGCGCCAGCAGCCAAGATCTAGGTTTCTACGAGCAGTACTTC.

There are a few counts of this clone. J is TRBJ1-5 and V is TRBV6-5; no clear D. The CDR3 is 14 amino acids. Between the trimmed V and J ends, which lost 6 bases and 1 base, there was a span of 10 bases. Germline V CDR1 and CDR2: MNHEY, SVGAGI. The CDR3 DNA reads TGTGCCAGCAGGCCTCTGGGCAGCAATCAGCCCCAGCATTTT. It encodes CASRPLGSNQPQHF.

V is TRBV28 and J is TRBJ2-3; possible D gene TRBD2, 6 bases. This CDR3 spans 15 amino acids. Trimming removed 2 bases at V and 0 bases at J, with 9 bases between. From germline, CDR1 is MDHEN and CDR2 SYDVKM. The CDR3 is CASSLSGLSTDTQYF. The CDR3, as DNA: TGTGCCAGCAGTTTAAGTGGACTAAGCACAGATACGCAGTATTTT.

The chain uses TRBV19 and TRBJ2-7; 7 bases agree with TRBD1. Looked up from germline, CDR1 is LNHDA and CDR2 is SQIVND (reference sequence). J gave up 5 bases and V 8 bases, and 9 bases lay outside the gene matches. The CDR3 is made up of 13 amino acids. CDR3 coding DNA: TGTGCCAGTTCAGAGGGGGCAGTCAACGAGCAGTACTTC. Protein sequence: CASSEGAVNEQYF.

This chain uses TRBV7-2 with TRBJ2-5, with TRBD1 matching 10 bases. This CDR3 has 15 amino acids. Germline assignment: CDR1 SGHTA and CDR2 FQGNSA. Germline trimming cut 1 base from V and 9 bases from J; bases unmatched to any gene: 8. The CDR3 sequence is CASSLGTGGAMAQYF. CDR3 bases: TGTGCCAGCAGCTTAGGGACAGGGGGGGCAATGGCCCAGTACTTC.

This clone was detected a few times. V is TRBV6-1 and J is TRBJ1-2; TRBD1 matches 9 bases. The V gene's germline CDR1 is MNHNS and CDR2 SASEGT. The ends lost 3 bases at V and 3 bases at J; junction bases unmatched: 8. The CDR3 loop spans 16 amino acids. Here the CDR3 DNA reads TGTGCCAGCAGTGACCCGGGACAGGGCTCACACTATGGCTACACCTTC. This codes for CASSDPGQGSHYGYTF.

This clone was detected a few times. The chain links TRBV9 to TRBJ1-1; no clear D gene. V lost 4 bases to trimming and J lost 5 bases, with 9 bases between them. The CDR3 contains 12 residues. CDR1 and CDR2 from the germline V gene are SGDLS and YYNGEE. This CDR3 reads CASSPGWTEAFF. The CDR3 DNA reads TGTGCCAGCAGCCCGGGGTGGACTGAAGCTTTCTTT. Variable domain in full (rest from reference TRBV9 and TRBJ1-1): DSGVTQTPKHLITATGQRVTLRCSPRSGDLSVYWYQQSLDQGLQFLIQYYNGEERAKGNILERFSAQQFPDLHSELNLSSLELGDSALYFCASSPGWTEAFFGQGTRLTVV.

The chain carries TRBV6-5 and TRBJ1-1; D unresolved. The germline V gene has CDR1 MNHEY and CDR2 SVGAGI. V was shortened by 4 bases and J by 7 bases, with 22 bases between the two germline ends. The CDR3 sequence is 16 residues long. CDR3 coding DNA: TGTGCCAGCAGTTCCTTACGGGTCTCTCCGACTCTTGAAGCTTTCTTT. Residues: CASSSLRVSPTLEAFF.